Described below is a single TCR beta chain sequence and its context. Which antigen it targets is not known. Base-call qualities are not available, and no considerably larger clone is one nucleotide away. Whole blood was collected in K2EDTA tubes by collaborating institutions according to the institutions' own protocols. For TCRbeta analysis, collaborator samples were shipped as frozen whole blood, as isolated PBMCs, or as DNA extracted from either sample type. V is reduced by 7 bases and J by 5 bases, leaving a spacing of 14 bases between them. According to the germline V gene (reference sequence), CDR1 reads LNHDA and CDR2 reads SQIVND. Measured from the cysteine to the phenylalanine, the CDR3 is 13 residues long. Of the read, only the CDR3 DNA is kept; its 39 bases are in frame from base 1. This sample was included in a study of blood T cell repertoires in COVID-19 (TCRdb year 2020). Some background on the complete study: Samples covering the acute and convalescent phases of COVID-19 were provided by collaborators in the United States, Italy and Spain. Sample metadata almost always included a de-identified subject ID, COVID-19 status, age in years and sex. The prospective study material was composed of cDNA or gDNA derived from T cells, B-cell-depleted T cells, or PBMCs. A freely available public database, intended as a resource for researchers studying the immune response to SARS-CoV-2, is where the repertoires were released. Where HLA class I and class II types were available, the types were taken from metadata supplied by the sample provider, not from assay-based typing. Samples were obtained from the ongoing ImmuneRACE study (first 160 participants) and from some 1,300 subjects provided by 6 global collaborators. Deeply sampled blood TCRbeta repertoires from subjects exposed to, actively infected with, or recovered from COVID-19 were included in the dataset.

What the study reported, not specific to this receptor: How much clinical and demographic metadata was included differed by source and by participant, and the metadata was provided uncurated.

TCRbeta CDR3 regions were amplified from genomic DNA using the immunoSEQ Assay, a bias-controlled multiplex PCR. Per the original workflow: Nucleated cell counts per sample were estimated from amplification of reference gene primers within the assay. To quantify the absolute abundance of each unique TCRbeta CDR3 rearrangement, sequence reads were collapsed and filtered. Productive Simpson clonality was computed per sample as the square root of Simpson's diversity index over productive rearrangements. The table comes from immuneACCESS by way of TCRdb, which keeps in-frame sequences with V and J called. Part of the clones is missing from these tables; in studies checked, under half for an unresolved V gene and the rest for unknown reasons. For V, J and clone size, that table is used; D and trimming come from the DNA. Within this sample are some 200,000 clones, with around 89% of them counted one time only. Approximately 6% of the sample is held by the ten biggest clonotypes.

The rearrangement joined TRBV19 to TRBJ1-2; the D gene is possibly TRBD1, with 5 bases matching. Specimen: peripheral blood. This clonotype originated in a man aged 35 to 55 with active or convalescent COVID-19. The CDR3 has the sequence CASNPEGLYGYTF. The base sequence is TGTGCCAGTAACCCGGAGGGGCTGTATGGCTACACCTTC.